The 21 T cell receptor beta chains below all came from one sample that was sequenced in a study of blood T cell repertoires in COVID-19. Measured with immunoSEQ multiplex PCR; TCRdb has only the in-frame clones, and not every one. In the table there are hundreds of thousands of clones, approximately 90% of which are singletons. The sequenced material came from PBMCs or T cells enriched from blood (not recorded which). The source of these receptors is a man aged 50 to 60 who had been exposed to COVID-19.

This sequence joins TRBV7-3 and TRBJ2-2; possible D gene TRBD1, 5 bases. The CDR3 is made up of 15 amino acids. V lost 3 bases and J 5 bases, leaving 13 bases between the germline ends. Germline CDR1 is SGHTA and CDR2 is FQGTGA. CDR3 nucleotide sequence: TGTGCCAGCAGCTTGAGGCCAGGGCGGACCGGGGAGCTGTTTTTT. The encoded protein is CASSLRPGRTGELFF.

This clone was counted between two and nine times. V is TRBV27 and J is TRBJ2-1, with 7 bases matching TRBD2. J was trimmed by 4 bases and V by 5 bases; bases with no gene match: 8. This CDR3 has 15 residues. Germline CDR1 and CDR2: MNHEY and SMNVEV (reference sequence). The CDR3 sequence: CASSGTGDYYNEQFF. The DNA for the CDR3 is TGTGCCAGCAGTGGGACCGGGGACTATTACAATGAGCAGTTCTTC.

This chain joins TRBV7-2 and TRBJ1-2, with D possibly TRBD1 on 6 matching bases. This CDR3 is 15 amino acids long. V lost 4 bases to trimming and J lost 0 bases, with 12 bases between them. Germline CDR1 SGHTA, CDR2 FQGNSA. CDR3 sequence reads: CASSSYREANYGYTF. The CDR3 coding sequence is TGTGCCAGCAGCTCGTACAGGGAAGCTAACTATGGCTACACCTTC.

This chain links TRBV2 with TRBJ1-1; the match to TRBD1 covers 9 bases. In germline, CDR1 is SNHLY, CDR2 FYNNEI. Germline trimming cut 7 bases from V and 5 bases from J; bases unmatched to any gene: 14. There are 16 residues in the CDR3. The CDR3 loop is CASKRDRDTVWTEAFF. DNA for the CDR3: TGTGCCAGCAAGAGGGACAGGGACACGGTATGGACTGAAGCTTTCTTT. Full variable domain (outside the CDR3, taken from reference TRBV2 and TRBJ1-1): EPEVTQTPSHQVTQMGQEVILRCVPISNHLYFYWYRQILGQKVEFLVSFYNNEISEKSEIFDDQFSVERPDGSNFTLKIRSTKLEDSAMYFCASKRDRDTVWTEAFFGQGTRLTVV.

The chain carries TRBV20-1 and TRBJ1-2, with D uncertain. Per the germline V gene, CDR1 is DFQATT and CDR2 is SNEGSKA (reference sequence). With 3 bases removed from V and 3 bases from J, the gap between germline ends came to 8 bases. There are 12 residues in the CDR3. The CDR3 sequence: CSASAPDYGYTF. The CDR3 bases are TGCAGTGCTAGTGCGCCGGACTATGGCTACACCTTC.

V is TRBV18 and J is TRBJ2-3; D is uncertain. CDR3 length: 13 amino acids. CDR1 KGHSH and CDR2 LQKENI come from the germline V gene. V dropped 0 bases and J dropped 5 bases, with 6 bases sitting between them. The CDR3 sequence: CASSPPQIDTQYF. In nucleotides, the CDR3 is TGTGCCAGCTCACCACCGCAGATAGATACGCAGTATTTT.

This clone was counted a few times. This specimen includes other DNA sequences encoding the same CDR3. This sequence joins TRBV3-1 (or the pseudogene TRBV3-2) and TRBJ1-1; 7 positions match TRBD1. The CDR3 runs to 14 residues. Germline CDR1 is LGHDT and CDR2 is YNNKEL (reference sequence). The V and J ends lost 4 bases and 1 base, in that order; junction bases with no gene match: 3. The CDR3 DNA follows: TGTGCCAGCAGCCCGACAGGGAGGAACACTGAAGCTTTCTTT. Protein: CASSPTGRNTEAFF.

The chain recombines TRBV18 with TRBJ1-6; 9 nucleotides align to TRBD1. The CDR3 loop spans 14 amino acids. The V segment lost 4 bases and the J segment 5 bases; nucleotides outside the gene matches: 0. Germline V CDR1 and CDR2: KGHSH, LQKENI. CDR3 protein: CASSRDRDNSPLHF. The CDR3 DNA follows: TGTGCCAGCTCACGGGACAGGGATAATTCACCCCTCCACTTT.

The chain has TRBV23-1 and TRBJ2-7, with a weak D call TRBD1 (6 bases). TRBV23-1 is an ORF; its function is uncertain. V was shortened by 8 bases and J by 1 base, with 30 bases between the two germline ends. This CDR3 is built from 19 residues. CDR3 loop: CASPFNRHREAFRSYEQYV. The CDR3 DNA is TGCGCCAGCCCATTCAATCGGCACAGGGAAGCCTTTAGATCCTACGAGCAGTACGTC.

The chain carries TRBV28 and TRBJ1-2; maybe TRBD1 (5 bases). V shed 2 bases and J shed 4 bases, with 8 bases lying between them. Germline-derived CDR1 and CDR2 are MDHEN and SYDVKM. The CDR3 consists of 13 residues. The CDR3 spells CASSLGHLYGYTF. The CDR3, as DNA: TGTGCCAGCAGTTTAGGACACCTCTATGGCTACACCTTC.

The chain links TRBV6-2 or TRBV6-3 to TRBJ2-7, with D hard to call. V was trimmed by 2 bases and J by 4 bases, leaving 15 bases between them. Per germline, CDR1 MNHEY and CDR2 SVGEGT. CDR3 size: 15 residues. The CDR3 reads CASSYVSTPPYEQYV. The DNA of the CDR3 is TGTGCCAGCAGTTACGTTTCAACTCCCCCGTACGAGCAGTACGTC.

This chain joins TRBV24-1 and TRBJ1-1; unclear D gene. The V and J ends lost 0 bases and 4 bases respectively, with 5 bases between them. Germline values: CDR1 KGHDR, CDR2 SFDVKD. The CDR3 spans 13 residues. The CDR3 DNA reads as TGTGCCACCAGTGATTTGCGAGGCACTGAAGCTTTCTTT. It yields the protein CATSDLRGTEAFF.

J is TRBJ1-2 and V is TRBV7-6; D remains unclear. Per germline, CDR1 SGHVS and CDR2 FNYEAQ. This CDR3 has 20 residues. Trimming cost V 3 bases and J 1 base, with 27 bases left between them. CDR3 sequence: CASSFRPLRVSGTFNYGYTF. CDR3 DNA sequence: TGTGCCAGCAGCTTTAGGCCACTACGGGTCTCTGGCACATTTAACTATGGCTACACCTTC.

The V and J genes are TRBV30 and TRBJ1-4, with a tentative D call TRBD1 (5 bases). CDR3 size: 14 residues. The ends were cut back, 1 base at V and 4 bases at J, with 10 bases in the middle. Germline lookup yields CDR1 GTSNPN and CDR2 SVGIG (reference sequence). CDR3 bases: TGTGCCTGGAGTGAGCCAGGGTTTAATGAAAAACTGTTTTTT. The encoded protein is CAWSEPGFNEKLFF. The complete variable domain, with remaining parts taken from reference TRBV30 and TRBJ1-4, reads SQTIHQWPATLVQPVGSPLSLECTVEGTSNPNLYWYRQAAGRGLQLLFYSVGIGQISSEVPQNLSASRPQDRQFILSSKKLLLSDSGFYLCAWSEPGFNEKLFFGSGTQLSVL.

This clone occurred once. This chain links TRBV12-3 or TRBV12-4 with TRBJ1-2, with D unclear. This CDR3 is 13 amino acids long. The V gene lost 4 bases and the J gene lost 6 bases, with 12 bases spanning the gap. The CDR3 loop reads CASSSSTRDGYTF. CDR3 nucleotide sequence: TGTGCCAGCAGTTCAAGTACTCGAGATGGCTACACCTTC.

This chain connects TRBV24-1 to TRBJ2-5, with 14 bases lining up with TRBD2. The CDR3 has 15 residues. V shed 7 bases, J shed 2 bases, and the junction held 2 bases outside the gene matches. In germline, CDR1 is KGHDR, CDR2 SFDVKD. DNA for the CDR3: TGTGCCACCAGAGGGACTAGCGGGAGTCAAGAGACCCAGTACTTC. It specifies CATRGTSGSQETQYF.

This clone was found once. This rearrangement joins TRBV6-6 to TRBJ1-4; D is ambiguous. The CDR3 covers 14 residues. Germline V CDR1 and CDR2: MNHNY, SVGAGI (reference sequence). V was trimmed by 6 bases and J by 4 bases, leaving 12 bases between them. This CDR3 is CASSKNRDNEKLFF. The CDR3 DNA reads as TGTGCCAGCAGCAAAAACAGAGATAATGAAAAACTGTTTTTT.

Here the CDR3 reads CASSVEEGRIGKLFF. CDR3 DNA sequence: TGTGCCAGCAGCGTAGAGGAGGGGCGCATTGGAAAACTGTTTTTT. The rearrangement links TRBV9 to TRBJ1-4; tentatively, D is TRBD1 (5 bases). The CDR3 is 15 residues long. CDR1 is SGDLS and CDR2 is YYNGEE in the germline V gene. V lost 0 bases and J 10 bases, leaving 16 bases between the germline ends.

This clone was recorded once. The V and J genes are TRBV2 and TRBJ1-1, with a tentative D call TRBD1 (5 bases). Germline V gives CDR1 SNHLY, CDR2 FYNNEI. CDR3 length: 13 amino acids. The V end lost 6 bases, the J end lost 4 bases, and 12 bases lay between the germline ends. CDR3 bases: TGTGCCAGCAGCCCACAGGAGGGCACTGAAGCTTTCTTT. It translates to CASSPQEGTEAFF. Combining the CDR3 with reference TRBV2 and TRBJ1-1 gives the whole variable domain EPEVTQTPSHQVTQMGQEVILRCVPISNHLYFYWYRQILGQKVEFLVSFYNNEISEKSEIFDDQFSVERPDGSNFTLKIRSTKLEDSAMYFCASSPQEGTEAFFGQGTRLTVV.

The J gene is TRBJ2-1, the V gene TRBV4-1; 8 nucleotides line up with TRBD2. Germline CDR1 reads MGHRA; CDR2 reads YSYEKL. The V and J ends lost 5 bases and 1 base, in that order; junction bases with no gene match: 4. The CDR3 has 15 residues. CDR3 sequence (DNA): TGCGCCAGCAGCAGGACTAGCAGATCCTACAATGAGCAGTTCTTC. Its protein product is CASSRTSRSYNEQFF.

The V and J genes are TRBV7-3 and TRBJ2-1; D perhaps matches TRBD2 (5 bases). Between the trimmed V and J ends, which lost 4 bases and 4 bases, there was a span of 17 bases. CDR1 and CDR2 (germline): SGHTA, FQGTGA. This CDR3 is 16 amino acids long. CDR3 nucleotide sequence: TGTGCCAGCAGCTCGGGCGGGTCAGTCCAATACAATGAGCAGTTCTTC. Its protein product is CASSSGGSVQYNEQFF.